Sequencing of this TCR beta chain was carried out in a study of blood T cells in healthy people across ages. The overall study: Capture by template switching was about one barcoded beta molecule per two T cells. Study-level results: Aged donors had fewer naive CD4+ cells and lower diversity than long-lived donors.

With regard to this clonotype: Its target is unknown.

Alongside a J-beta primer mix, a sample-barcoded 5' primer served in a second PCR lasting roughly 7 to 12 cycles. One entry per CDR3 protein, called by TCRdb with MiXCR from the 5' RACE reads. In the table there are around 700,000 distinct CDR3 sequences, approximately 25% of which are singletons. These data were likewise used in another study, on T cells of mothers and their children.

This TCR was sampled from a boy younger than 18 in good health. Material: blood.

Here the CDR3 DNA reads TGTGCCAGCAGCTCCTGGGGGAATAGCAATCAGCCCCAGCATTTT. Its protein is CASSSWGNSNQPQHF. The V gene is TRBV7-2, the J gene TRBJ1-5; D is possibly TRBD1 (5 bases). The CDR3 consists of 15 residues. CDR1 is SGHTA and CDR2 is FQGNSA in the germline V gene. Trimming cost V 4 bases and J 0 bases, with 10 bases left between them.